The clone carrying this T cell receptor (beta chain) was seen once. Sequencing relied on immunoSEQ assay v3.0, run at survey level. Sequencing was performed with immunoSEQ multiplex PCR; in TCRdb, only in-frame clones are kept and a portion is missing. The sample lists 44,000 or so clones, 90% to 95% seen once, with 2.5% to 3% in the top ten. V lost 0 bases to trimming and J lost 9 bases, with 12 bases between them. The CDR3 totals 15 residues. Germline V gene data show CDR1 as MNHEY and CDR2 as SVGAGI. This record comes from a study of long-term antiretroviral therapy in people with HIV. Study summary: The 2015 recommendation for immediate ART came about a decade after the earliest samples.

The source material was unsorted PBMCs, sampled 3.7 years after starting antiretroviral therapy. This rearrangement joins TRBV6-5 to TRBJ1-6; D is uncertain. The TCR sequence derives from a woman aged 50 to 65 with HIV. DNA of the CDR3: TGTGCCAGCAGTTACTCGGACGGTCGGGGTTCACCCCTCCACTTT. Its protein product is CASSYSDGRGSPLHF.